Only a few counts were recorded for the clone carrying this T cell receptor beta chain. Antigen unknown. Through a sample-barcoded 5' primer and a J-beta primer mix, a second PCR was run for 7 to 11 cycles. TCRdb itself ran the 5' RACE reads through MiXCR, one entry per CDR3 protein. The repertoire holds some 1,000,000 distinct CDR3 sequences, with about 23% as singletons. The CDR3 runs 14 residues. These data are taken from a study of blood T cells in healthy people across ages. General observations from the study: Per million T cells, TCR beta diversity dropped about linearly as age rose.

Separately, the same data were catalogued under a study of T cells of mothers and their children. That work contributes: Persisting microchimeric T cell clones went undetected.

Sequencing was performed on blood. The rearrangement uses TRBV12-3 or TRBV12-4 and TRBJ2-5, with TRBD2 identical over 8 bases. Judging by the DNA end, TRBJ2-7 fits better; the J call may be wrong. This TCR was recovered from a girl between 2 and 10 years old in good health. The CDR3 DNA follows: TGTGCCAGCAGTATTAGCGGGGTGTCCTACGAGCAGTACTTC. It translates to CASSISGVSYEQYF.